Sequencing of this T cell receptor (beta chain) was carried out in a study of beta chain features in type 1 diabetes. One heparinised draw of blood, averaging about 110 mL, came from each donor. Isolated RNA was reverse transcribed in full, so expressed TCRB transcripts were sequenced. Naive, central memory and regulatory T cell samples averaged around 3.9 million immunoSEQ reads each. This table comes from immunoSEQ multiplex PCR, and its TCRdb copy is limited to in-frame clones, with some not included. Among 390,000 or so clones listed, about 15% were seen once. Study-level results: When cDNA is sequenced, cells with high TCR expression could be over-represented.

This CDR3 has 12 residues. The V end lost 1 base, the J end lost 5 bases, and 4 bases lay between the germline ends. The germline V gene encodes CDR1 SGHRS and CDR2 YFSETQ. A few counts support this clone. The antigen is undetermined. This chain uses TRBV5-1 with TRBJ2-1; D is unclear. Specimen: naive CD4+ T cells from blood. The clonotype was recovered from a man aged 30-40 years in good health. The CDR3 DNA sequence: TGCGCCAGCAGCTTGAGGAACAATGAGCAGTTCTTC. This gives the protein CASSLRNNEQFF.